This entry is about one TCR beta chain. The target antigen is unknown. On sorted subsets, replicate PCRs used approximately 190 ng DNA, or tens of thousands of T cell genomes. Produced via immunoSEQ multiplex PCR; TCRdb's table is partial and in-frame only. Of millions of clones detected, around 94% appear once; the ten largest clones hold 0.14%. This sample is part of a study of shared clonotypes between healthy human individuals. Findings of the study overall: Generally, estimated richness proved larger in naive subsets than it did in memory subsets.

The germline V gene has CDR1 GTSNPN and CDR2 SVGIG (reference sequence). The CDR3 contains 16 residues. With V trimmed by 3 bases and J by 4 bases, 11 bases remained unmatched. What was sequenced was naive CD4+ T cells sorted from blood. Subset denoted: CD45RA+ positively selected. The receptor comes from a man in his late teens or twenties in good health. The chain carries TRBV30 and TRBJ2-5; 10 nucleotides agree with TRBD1. CDR3 loop: CAWSSYIDRGRETQYF. The CDR3 nucleotides are TGTGCCTGGAGCTCCTATATTGACAGGGGGCGAGAGACCCAGTACTTC.